This entry features one T cell receptor (beta chain) sequence. Its antigen is not identified. This sample was included in a study of cytomegalovirus exposure and HLA in healthy donors. Study-level findings and limits: A previous analysis found most TCR beta V segments productive roughly 87% or roughly 30% of the time. Immune exposure information comprised only CMV serostatus.

This PCR relied on a set of 60 Vbeta primers and 13 Jbeta primers. Sequenced by immunoSEQ multiplex PCR; TCRdb stores in-frame clones only, minus some. Of some 110,000 clones detected, approximately 81% appear once; the ten largest clones hold around 4.4%. Germline CDR1 and CDR2: SGHAT and FQNNGV. The CDR3 consists of 15 residues. The junction had 6 bases not matched to a gene; V was cut back by 5 bases and J by 2 bases. The rearrangement uses TRBV11-2 and TRBJ1-5; 7 positions agree with TRBD1. Specimen: PBMCs. This receptor was taken from a young man in good health and CMV-seropositive. As DNA, the CDR3 is TGTGCCAGCAGCCCATCTACAGGGGGCAATCAGCCCCAGCATTTT. This codes for CASSPSTGGNQPQHF.